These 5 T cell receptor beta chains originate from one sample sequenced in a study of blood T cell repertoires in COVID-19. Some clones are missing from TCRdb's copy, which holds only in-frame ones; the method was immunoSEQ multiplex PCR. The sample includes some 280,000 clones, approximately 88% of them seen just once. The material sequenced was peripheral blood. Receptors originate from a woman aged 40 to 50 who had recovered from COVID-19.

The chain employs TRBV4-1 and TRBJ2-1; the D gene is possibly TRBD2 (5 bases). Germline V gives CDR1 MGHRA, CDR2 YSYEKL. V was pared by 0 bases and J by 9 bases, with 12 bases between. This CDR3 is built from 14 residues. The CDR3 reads CASSQDQRAGEQFF. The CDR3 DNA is TGCGCCAGCAGCCAAGATCAGAGGGCGGGTGAGCAGTTCTTC.

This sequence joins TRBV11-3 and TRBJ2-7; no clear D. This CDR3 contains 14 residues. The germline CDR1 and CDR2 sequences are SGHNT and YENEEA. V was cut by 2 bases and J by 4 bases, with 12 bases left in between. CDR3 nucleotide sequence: TGTGCCAGCAGCTTATATCGAGCGAATTACGAGCAGTACTTC. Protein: CASSLYRANYEQYF.

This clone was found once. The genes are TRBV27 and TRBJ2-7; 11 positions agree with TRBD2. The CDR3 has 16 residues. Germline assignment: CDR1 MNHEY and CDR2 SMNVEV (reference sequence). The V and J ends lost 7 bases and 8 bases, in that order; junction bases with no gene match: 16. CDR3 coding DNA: TGTGCCAGCACCTCCCTCGGACTAGCGGGCCCCCCGCAGCAGTACTTC. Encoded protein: CASTSLGLAGPPQQYF.

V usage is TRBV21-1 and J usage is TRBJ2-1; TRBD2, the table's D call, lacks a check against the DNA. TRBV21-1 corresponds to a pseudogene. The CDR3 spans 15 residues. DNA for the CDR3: TGTGCCAGCACCAAGGGGGGGCGCGACCAGGAGGGGCAGTTCTTC. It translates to CASTKGGRDQEGQFF.

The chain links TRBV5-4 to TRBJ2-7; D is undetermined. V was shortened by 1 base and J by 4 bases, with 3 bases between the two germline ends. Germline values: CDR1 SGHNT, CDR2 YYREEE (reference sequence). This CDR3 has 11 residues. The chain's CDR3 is CASSLYYEQYF. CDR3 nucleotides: TGTGCCAGCAGCTTGTATTACGAGCAGTACTTC. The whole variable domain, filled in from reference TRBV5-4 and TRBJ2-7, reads ETGVTQSPTHLIKTRGQQVTLRCSSQSGHNTVSWYQQALGQGPQFIFQYYREEENGRGNFPPRFSGLQFPNYSSELNVNALELDDSALYLCASSLYYEQYFGPGTRLTVT.